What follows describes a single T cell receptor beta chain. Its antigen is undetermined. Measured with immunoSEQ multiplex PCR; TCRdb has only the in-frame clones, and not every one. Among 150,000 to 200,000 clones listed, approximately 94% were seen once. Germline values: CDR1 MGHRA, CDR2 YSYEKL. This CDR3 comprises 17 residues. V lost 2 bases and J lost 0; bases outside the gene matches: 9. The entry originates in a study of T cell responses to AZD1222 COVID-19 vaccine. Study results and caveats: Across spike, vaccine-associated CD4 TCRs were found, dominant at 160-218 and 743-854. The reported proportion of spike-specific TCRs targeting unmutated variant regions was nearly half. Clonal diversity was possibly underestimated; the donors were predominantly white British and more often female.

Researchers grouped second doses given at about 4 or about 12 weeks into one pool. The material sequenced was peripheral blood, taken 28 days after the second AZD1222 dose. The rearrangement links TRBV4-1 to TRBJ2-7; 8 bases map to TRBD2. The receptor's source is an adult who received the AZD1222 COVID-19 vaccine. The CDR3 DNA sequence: TGCGCCAGCAGCCAACCGAGAGCGGGAGTAAGCTCCTACGAGCAGTACTTC. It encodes CASSQPRAGVSSYEQYF.